The rows below give T cell receptor beta chains drawn from one sample of a study of T cell repertoires in cytomegalovirus infection. TCRdb itself ran the reads through MiXCR, one entry per CDR3 protein. The sample records approximately 910,000 distinct CDR3 sequences, 25% to 40% being singletons. Their specific antigens are unknown. The input for sequencing was cultured CD8+ T cells from PBMCs, taken from culture after CMV antigen stimulation. The receptors shown here come from a human donor in good health (CMV status not recorded). Some clones in this sample may be carry-over from other donors' samples. The CDR3 runs from the conserved cysteine through the conserved F or W. D genes are given only for firm matches. Only some rows state a clone size, as once, few, many or a class for expanded clones.

few,TRBJ2-5,TRBV7-3,.,CASSPGDGETQYF,TGTGCCAGCAGCCCGGGTGACGGAGAGACCCAGTACTTC
few,TRBJ1-1,TRBV7-8,.,CASSLGRVGNTEAFF,TGTGCCAGCAGCTTAGGGAGGGTTGGGAACACTGAAGCTTTCTTT
.,TRBJ2-1,TRBV6-5,.,CASSVDSLSYNEQFF,TGTGCCAGCAGTGTAGACAGTCTCTCCTACAATGAGCAGTTCTTC
.,TRBJ2-1,TRBV12-3/TRBV12-4,TRBD2,CASAGEDNEQFF,TGTGCCAGCGCGGGGGAAGACAATGAGCAGTTCTTC
few,TRBJ2-6,TRBV7-9,TRBD1,CASSSGQGAAGANVLTF,TGTGCCAGCAGCTCCGGACAGGGGGCAGCTGGGGCCAACGTCCTGACTTTC
.,TRBJ2-5,TRBV29-1,.,CSIKTTNQETQYF,TGCAGCATAAAGACAACCAACCAAGAGACCCAGTACTTC
.,TRBJ2-1,TRBV4-1,TRBD1,CASSQEDRDSYNEQFF,TGCGCCAGCAGCCAAGAAGACAGGGACTCCTACAATGAGCAGTTCTTC
many,TRBJ2-2,TRBV7-8,.,CASSFWGQTGTGELFF,TGTGCCAGCAGCTTCTGGGGACAAACGGGCACCGGGGAGCTGTTTTTT
.,TRBJ1-1,TRBV20-1,TRBD1,CSATRQGAEAFF,TGCAGTGCTACGAGACAGGGAGCTGAAGCTTTCTTT
few,TRBJ2-1,TRBV7-7,TRBD2,CASSPGPSSGGPIYNEQFF,TGTGCTAGCAGCCCCGGCCCGTCTAGCGGGGGGCCAATTTACAATGAGCAGTTCTTC
.,TRBJ2-7,TRBV6-5,.,CASSYSGSWEQYF,TGTGCCAGCAGTTACTCAGGCAGCTGGGAGCAGTACTTC
.,TRBJ2-3,TRBV11-2,.,CASSLDLHSTDTQYF,TGTGCCAGCAGCTTAGACCTCCACAGCACAGATACGCAGTATTTT
many,TRBJ2-5,TRBV7-8,.,CASRPIPPDVQETQYF,TGTGCCAGCAGACCTATTCCCCCGGACGTCCAAGAGACCCAGTACTTC
few,TRBJ2-1,TRBV20-1,.,CSAKDSGEQFF,TGCAGTGCTAAAGACAGCGGTGAGCAGTTCTTC
.,TRBJ1-5,TRBV15,.,CATSRDRWRGMNQPQHF,TGTGCCACCAGCAGAGATAGGTGGAGGGGCATGAATCAGCCCCAGCATTTT
.,TRBJ1-2,TRBV6-1,TRBD1,CASRGIHGYTF,TGTGCCTCCAGGGGGATCCATGGCTACACCTTC
.,TRBJ2-7,TRBV20-1,.,CSARRQYEQYF,TGCAGTGCTAGAAGACAGTACGAGCAGTACTTC
few,TRBJ2-3,TRBV4-1,.,CASSQEMGPSTDTQYF,TGCGCCAGCAGCCAAGAAATGGGGCCAAGCACAGATACGCAGTATTTT
.,TRBJ1-1,TRBV7-6,.,CASSPTLGQREAFF,TGTGCCAGCAGCCCGACCTTAGGTCAGCGTGAAGCTTTCTTT
few,TRBJ2-1,TRBV6-5,TRBD1,CASSYDTGTAYNEQFF,TGTGCCAGCAGTTACGACACCGGGACAGCGTACAATGAGCAGTTCTTC